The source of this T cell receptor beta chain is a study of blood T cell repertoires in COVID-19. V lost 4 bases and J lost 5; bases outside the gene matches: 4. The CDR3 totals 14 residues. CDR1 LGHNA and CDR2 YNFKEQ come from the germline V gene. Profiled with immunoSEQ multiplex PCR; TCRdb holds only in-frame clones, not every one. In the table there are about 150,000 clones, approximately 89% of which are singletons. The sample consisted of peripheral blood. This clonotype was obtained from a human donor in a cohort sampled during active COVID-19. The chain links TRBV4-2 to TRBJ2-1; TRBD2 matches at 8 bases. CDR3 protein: CASSRSGADNEQFF. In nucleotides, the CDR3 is TGTGCCAGCAGCCGTAGCGGGGCTGACAATGAGCAGTTCTTC.